Below are 23 T cell receptor beta chains sequenced from a single sample in a study of shared clonotypes between healthy human individuals. Libraries were prepared by immunoSEQ multiplex PCR; TCRdb keeps only in-frame clonotypes and omits some of them. The sample yields 300,000 to 400,000 clones, around 90% seen once. Input material: memory CD8+ T cells sorted from blood. Subset: CD45RO+ cells pooled with CCR7-negative TemRA cells. The receptors were gathered from a man in his late teens or twenties in good health.

This chain joins TRBV11-2 and TRBJ2-7; no definite D call. The CDR3 consists of 11 residues. V was pared by 5 bases and J by 7 bases, with 9 bases between. Germline V gene lookup returns CDR1 SGHAT and CDR2 FQNNGV. CDR3 nucleotides: TGTGCCAGCAGCGAGATAGGGGAGCAGTACTTC. Translating gives CASSEIGEQYF.

This chain links TRBV5-1 with TRBJ2-5; 8 bases are shared with TRBD1. There are 13 residues in the CDR3. Germline lookup yields CDR1 SGHRS and CDR2 YFSETQ. With 4 bases clipped from V and 8 bases from J, the junction kept 7 bases outside the gene matches. CDR3 amino acids: CASSLNRGITQYF. The CDR3 bases are TGCGCCAGCAGCCTCAACAGGGGGATAACCCAGTACTTC.

This chain connects TRBV4-1 to TRBJ2-1, with 7 bases fitting TRBD1. J lost 8 bases, V lost 1 base, and 8 bases had no gene match. CDR1 is MGHRA and CDR2 is YSYEKL in the germline V gene. There are 15 residues in the CDR3. The chain's CDR3 is CASSQGIGGWYEQFF. CDR3 coding DNA: TGCGCCAGCAGCCAAGGAATAGGGGGCTGGTATGAGCAGTTCTTC.

V usage is TRBV13 and J usage is TRBJ2-6, with unresolved D. V was shortened by 5 bases and J by 0 bases, with 11 bases between the two germline ends. The germline CDR1 and CDR2 sequences are PRHDT and FYEKMQ (reference sequence). The CDR3 runs to 16 residues. The CDR3 sequence is CASSLGPPSGANVLTF. In DNA, the CDR3 is TGTGCCAGCAGCCTGGGTCCTCCCTCTGGGGCCAACGTCCTGACTTTC.

In this sample, this clone turned up many times. The CDR3 reads CASSQGLTGAGGYTF. The CDR3 coding sequence is TGCGCCAGCAGCCAAGGCTTGACAGGGGCGGGTGGCTACACCTTC. The rearrangement links TRBV4-3 to TRBJ1-2, with TRBD1 matching over 8 bases. V gave up 1 base and J gave up 7 bases; unmatched junction bases: 8. The CDR3 contains 15 residues. CDR1 and CDR2 (germline): LGHNA, YSLEER.

V gene TRBV27 combines with J gene TRBJ1-5; tentatively, D is TRBD1 (5 bases). The CDR3 is made up of 17 amino acids. Germline loops: CDR1 MNHEY, CDR2 SMNVEV (reference sequence). Trimming removed 1 base from V and 7 bases from J, with 20 bases in between. The CDR3 DNA follows: TGTGCCAGCAGTTTATATCACCGTTATGGGGGGATACAGCCCCAGCATTTT. This encodes CASSLYHRYGGIQPQHF.

The chain couples TRBV27 to TRBJ2-7; TRBD1 matches at 7 bases. The trim removed 2 bases at V and 3 bases at J, leaving 1 base unmatched. The CDR3 is 13 residues long. Germline CDR1 and CDR2: MNHEY and SMNVEV (reference sequence). The CDR3 DNA reads TGTGCCAGCAGTTTAACAGGGGACTACGAGCAGTACTTC. The encoded protein is CASSLTGDYEQYF.

V gene TRBV9 combines with J gene TRBJ2-2; D unresolved. CDR1 and CDR2 from the germline V gene are SGDLS and YYNGEE. Deletions cut 4 bases from V and 8 bases from J, with 24 bases between. The CDR3 totals 17 residues. CDR3: CASSIGREIHNSGELFF. DNA for the CDR3: TGTGCCAGCAGCATAGGAAGAGAAATACATAACTCTGGGGAGCTGTTTTTT.

CDR3 residues: CASSLADRTVGPNYGYTF. CDR3 DNA: TGCGCCAGCAGCTTGGCAGATAGGACCGTGGGACCTAACTATGGCTACACCTTC. The chain employs TRBV5-1 and TRBJ1-2, with D perhaps matching TRBD1 (5 bases). Germline V gene sequence: CDR1 SGHRS, CDR2 YFSETQ. This CDR3 has 18 amino acids. The ends were cut back, 0 bases at V and 0 bases at J, with 18 bases in the middle.

This chain joins TRBV5-1 and TRBJ2-5; 9 nucleotides match TRBD2. Germline loops: CDR1 SGHRS, CDR2 YFSETQ. Trimming took 3 bases from V and 6 from J; bases not matched to a gene: 9. CDR3 length equals 15 residues. The CDR3 nucleotides are TGCGCCAGCAGCTCTACCGGGACTAGCCCACAGACCCAGTACTTC. Amino acid sequence: CASSSTGTSPQTQYF.

Points on this clone: This could be a read error, since a much larger clone is one nucleotide away. The V and J genes are TRBV7-9 and TRBJ2-5, with a possible D match to TRBD1 (5 bases). CDR1 is SEHNR, CDR2 FQNEAQ, per germline (reference sequence). The ends were cut back, 0 bases at V and 3 bases at J, with 5 bases in the middle. The CDR3 totals 13 residues. The CDR3, as DNA: TGTGCCAGCAGCTTAGCACAGGAAGAGACCCAGTACTTC. It translates to CASSLAQEETQYF. Combining the CDR3 with reference TRBV7-9 and TRBJ2-5 gives the whole variable domain DTGVSQNPRHKITKRGQNVTFRCDPISEHNRLYWYRQTLGQGPEFLTYFQNEAQLEKSRLLSDRFSAERPKGSFSTLEIQRTEQGDSAMYLCASSLAQEETQYFGPGTRLLVL.

The rearrangement uses TRBV4-3 and TRBJ2-7, with D perhaps matching TRBD2 (6 bases). This CDR3 region has 13 residues. V was pared by 3 bases and J by 5 bases, with 11 bases between. Germline values: CDR1 LGHNA, CDR2 YSLEER. This CDR3 is CASSHGGNNEQYF. DNA of the CDR3: TGCGCCAGCAGCCACGGAGGGAACAACGAGCAGTACTTC.

The chain employs TRBV13 and TRBJ2-3; D is uncertain. Germline V gene sequence: CDR1 PRHDT, CDR2 FYEKMQ (reference sequence). V shed 2 bases and J shed 6 bases, with 12 bases lying between them. The CDR3 runs 14 residues. In DNA, the CDR3 is TGTGCCAGCAGCTTAAGGGCCCCCCTGGATACGCAGTATTTT. Its translation: CASSLRAPLDTQYF.

The chain is built from TRBV7-8 and TRBJ2-7, with 8 positions matching TRBD1. CDR1 and CDR2 from the germline V gene are SGHVS and FQNEAQ. V lost 4 bases, J lost 6 bases, and 2 bases stayed unmatched. The CDR3 extends over 12 amino acids. In DNA form, the CDR3 reads TGTGCCAGCAGCTCGACAGGGGTCGAGCAGTACTTC. It translates to CASSSTGVEQYF. Based on the CDR3 plus reference TRBV7-8 and TRBJ2-7, the full variable domain is GAGVSQSPRYKVAKRGQDVALRCDPISGHVSLFWYQQALGQGPEFLTYFQNEAQLDKSGLPSDRFFAERPEGSVSTLKIQRTQQEDSAVYLCASSSTGVEQYFGPGTRLTVT.

The V call is TRBV6-5, the J call TRBJ1-5; weak D call: TRBD1 (6 bases). The CDR3 covers 15 residues. Germline CDR1 reads MNHEY; CDR2 reads SVGAGI. Trimming pared 4 bases from V and 0 bases from J, leaving 10 bases between. The CDR3 protein is CASSSGTHSNQPQHF. CDR3 bases: TGTGCCAGCAGTTCCGGGACACATAGCAATCAGCCCCAGCATTTT.

The rearrangement links TRBV5-1 to TRBJ1-4; D remains unclear. The germline gives CDR1 SGHRS, CDR2 YFSETQ. V dropped 0 bases and J dropped 3 bases, with 9 bases sitting between them. The CDR3 is 15 residues long. The CDR3 loop is CASSLGTSANEKLFF. CDR3 in DNA: TGCGCCAGCAGCTTGGGGACGTCCGCTAATGAAAAACTGTTTTTT.

This chain connects TRBV4-1 to TRBJ2-2; D gene ambiguous. CDR3 length: 18 amino acids. Trimming left V 1 base short and J 0 bases short, with 15 bases between. Germline CDR1 MGHRA, CDR2 YSYEKL. CDR3 sequence reads: CASSQVSWFFANTGELFF. DNA of the CDR3: TGCGCCAGCAGCCAAGTATCTTGGTTTTTTGCGAACACCGGGGAGCTGTTTTTT.

The rearrangement uses TRBV2 and TRBJ1-4; D is undetermined. V was clipped by 6 bases and J by 8 bases, with 7 bases between them. In germline, CDR1 is SNHLY, CDR2 FYNNEI. The CDR3 contains 11 residues. This CDR3 is CASRGREKLFF. CDR3 nucleotides: TGTGCCAGCAGAGGGAGAGAAAAACTGTTTTTT.

The chain combines TRBV27 with TRBJ2-5; TRBD1 matches 11 bases. Per germline, CDR1 MNHEY and CDR2 SMNVEV (reference sequence). V lost 5 bases to trimming and J lost 4 bases; unmatched junction nucleotides: 9. This CDR3 has 16 residues. The CDR3 DNA sequence: TGTGCCAGCAGTCTCACCGGGACAGGGGGGGCAGAGACCCAGTACTTC. Translation: CASSLTGTGGAETQYF.

The chain combines TRBV6-5 with TRBJ1-2; D uncertain. V was clipped by 0 bases and J by 6 bases, with 11 bases between them. Per the germline V gene, CDR1 is MNHEY and CDR2 is SVGAGI. CDR3 length equals 14 residues. The CDR3 DNA reads as TGTGCCAGCAGTTACTCAGGCATTAGAGATGGCTACACCTTC. It codes for CASSYSGIRDGYTF.

The rearrangement uses TRBV10-3 and TRBJ2-7, with 8 bases aligning to TRBD1. The CDR3 covers 15 residues. CDR1 is ENHRY, CDR2 SYGVKD, per germline. The junction had 8 bases not matched to a gene; V was cut back by 7 bases and J by 0 bases. In DNA form, the CDR3 reads TGTGCCATCAAAAGCTGGACAGGGAGCTCCTACGAGCAGTACTTC. Amino acid sequence: CAIKSWTGSSYEQYF.

The chain combines TRBV4-3 with TRBJ1-3, with a tentative D call TRBD1 (5 bases). V was pared by 0 bases and J by 0 bases, with 15 bases between. Germline V CDR1 and CDR2: LGHNA, YSLEER. CDR3 length: 18 residues. The CDR3 DNA reads as TGCGCCAGCAGCCAAGAACAGAGCTGGGGGAGCTCTGGAAACACCATATATTTT. Its protein is CASSQEQSWGSSGNTIYF.

This clone was seen a single time. This chain uses TRBV6-5 with TRBJ2-1, with D unresolved. Looked up from germline, CDR1 is MNHEY and CDR2 is SVGAGI. The CDR3 spans 13 residues. V gave up 0 bases and J gave up 2 bases, with 2 bases separating them. CDR3 DNA: TGTGCCAGCAGTTACTCGACCTACAATGAGCAGTTCTTC. This gives the protein CASSYSTYNEQFF.